This T cell receptor beta chain was recorded in a study of tumor-infiltrating lymphocytes in primary liver carcinoma. Across the study: Tumor stage was T1-T3 N0M0, and tumor size was about 4 to 10 cm across.

On this clonotype: Its antigen is currently unknown. A junction end diverges from the germline sequence, so it may reflect a read error.

Priming with a constant-region primer yielded TCR beta cDNA from approximately 500 ng total RNA. ARM-PCR, slightly modified, supplied the TCR beta libraries through three nested multiplex PCR rounds. Primers for the first two PCR rounds were TRBV1-TRBV30 forward primers and a C-beta reverse primer (around 10 cycles per round). TCRdb re-called the multiplex PCR reads with MiXCR, one entry per CDR3 protein. The sample shows 300,000 to 400,000 distinct CDR3 sequences, 65% of them seen only once. The CDR3 length is 14 residues. Looked up from germline, CDR1 is SGHAT and CDR2 is FQDESV (reference sequence). Researchers drew blood RNA from unsorted whole blood and extracted germline DNA as well. Regarding the study as a whole: Whereas tumor region pairs overlapped more, tumor-adjacent and tumor-blood pairs overlapped less.

The chain recombines TRBV11-1 with TRBJ2-3; unclear D gene. The source material was peripheral blood. This receptor was taken from a man between 35 and 55 years old with primary liver carcinoma and hepatitis B virus infection. Here the CDR3 DNA reads TGTGCCAGCAGCGTGGCCTGGTCCACAGATACGCCGTATTTT. This translates into CASSVAWSTDTPYF.